Reported below is one T cell receptor (beta chain). Its specificity is unknown. The PCR used 60 Vbeta and 13 Jbeta primers. As handled by the study authors: Approximately 11 million of around 85 million unique TCR beta chains were shared, per a later count. Repertoires were generated with immunoSEQ multiplex PCR, while TCRdb's copy carries only in-frame clones and drops some. V and J calls and clone size follow that table, whereas D and trimming were derived from the DNA. Of roughly 200,000 clones in the sample, about 90% are singletons; the top ten hold less than 1.3%. The sample is drawn from a study of cytomegalovirus exposure and HLA in healthy donors. General study findings and limits: In a later analysis, CMV-associated beta chains were mostly HLA-associated, it appeared.

This TCR was recovered from a boy aged 2 to 9 in good health and CMV-seronegative. The sequencing input was PBMCs.

The CDR3 here is CASSIRTSSYEQYF. CDR3 sequence (DNA): TGTGCCAGCAGTATCAGGACTAGTTCCTACGAGCAGTACTTC. The chain employs TRBV6-1 and TRBJ2-7; 7 bases line up with TRBD2. CDR1 MNHNS and CDR2 SASEGT come from the germline V gene. There are 14 residues in the CDR3. The V gene end was trimmed by 5 bases and the J gene end by 1 base; junction bases not matched to a gene: 5.